This passage covers 13 T cell receptor beta chains from one sample sequenced in a study of OX40 agonist ivuxolimab in advanced cancers. The assay was immunoSEQ multiplex PCR, and TCRdb's table has in-frame clones only and misses some. The data contain tens of thousands of clones, about 90% of them singletons. The sequenced sample was CD4+ or CD8+ T cells sorted from blood, obtained in a trial of the OX40 agonist ivuxolimab. These receptors were collected from an adult with an advanced solid tumor such as melanoma, head and neck, liver or kidney cancer.

The genes are TRBV10-3 and TRBJ2-7, with D possibly matching TRBD1 (5 bases). The CDR3 covers 12 residues. Germline values: CDR1 ENHRY, CDR2 SYGVKD. The V gene lost 10 bases and the J gene lost 1 base, with 11 bases spanning the gap. The CDR3 coding sequence is TGTGCCACCATGGGGCAGTCCTACGAGCAGTACTTC. It yields the protein CATMGQSYEQYF.

V usage is TRBV5-4 and J usage is TRBJ2-3, with unresolved D. The CDR3 contains 12 residues. V gave up 2 bases and J gave up 1 base, with 2 bases separating them. The germline gives CDR1 SGHNT, CDR2 YYREEE (reference sequence). This CDR3 reads CASSFGTDTQYF. The DNA for the CDR3 is TGTGCCAGCAGCTTTGGCACAGATACGCAGTATTTT.

The V gene is TRBV7-2, the J gene TRBJ2-7; 8 bases match TRBD2. This CDR3 has 15 residues. Trimming took 2 bases from V and 1 from J; bases not matched to a gene: 4. Per the germline V gene, CDR1 is SGHTA and CDR2 is FQGNSA. As DNA, the CDR3 is TGTGCCAGCAGCTTATTTAGCGGGGAGTCCTACGAGCAGTACTTC. It encodes CASSLFSGESYEQYF.

The V and J genes are TRBV5-4 and TRBJ1-1, with a weak D call TRBD1 (5 bases). The V and J ends lost 4 bases and 1 base respectively, with 14 bases between them. The CDR3 loop spans 15 amino acids. Germline V lookup: CDR1 SGHNT, CDR2 YYREEE (reference sequence). The CDR3 loop is CASSKGRVSNTEAFF. CDR3 nucleotide sequence: TGTGCCAGCAGCAAGGGACGGGTGTCGAACACTGAAGCTTTCTTT.

The gene calls are TRBV7-2 and TRBJ2-1; TRBD2 matches 8 bases. This CDR3 region has 15 residues. V shed 5 bases and J 0 bases; nucleotides not matched to a gene: 3. Germline assignment: CDR1 SGHTA and CDR2 FQGNSA. The CDR3 DNA reads TGTGCCAGCAGCCTAAGCGGGAGCTCCTACAATGAGCAGTTCTTC. It specifies CASSLSGSSYNEQFF.

The chain has TRBV7-9 and TRBJ2-1; D is perhaps TRBD2 (6 bases). V gave up 10 bases and J gave up 4 bases, with 17 bases separating them. Per germline, CDR1 SEHNR and CDR2 FQNEAQ (reference sequence). This CDR3 has 14 residues. CDR3 sequence: CATDRKEGYNEQFF. Here the CDR3 DNA reads TGTGCCACCGACCGAAAGGAGGGTTACAATGAGCAGTTCTTC.

The chain joins TRBV5-6 to TRBJ2-7; D perhaps matches TRBD1 (6 bases). With 4 bases removed from V and 2 bases from J, the gap between germline ends came to 16 bases. This CDR3 has 15 amino acids. Germline V gives CDR1 SGHDT, CDR2 YYEEEE. The CDR3 DNA is TGTGCCAGCAGCAAACCAGGGGCCACCGCCTACGAGCAGTACTTC. The encoded protein is CASSKPGATAYEQYF.

V is TRBV27 and J is TRBJ2-7; TRBD1 matches at 7 bases. Germline assignment: CDR1 MNHEY and CDR2 SMNVEV (reference sequence). V was clipped by 6 bases and J by 1 base; unmatched bases: 9. The CDR3 runs 15 residues. CDR3 loop: CASSPTGSSSYEQYF. CDR3 coding DNA: TGTGCCAGCAGCCCGACAGGGTCTTCTTCCTACGAGCAGTACTTC.

This sequence joins TRBV1 and TRBJ2-5; the table gives TRBD2 as D, unverified against the DNA. TRBV1 is termed a pseudogene. The CDR3 sequence is 22 residues long. CDR3: CTSSHRGRERTGSPGGGETQYF. The CDR3 nucleotides are TGCACCAGCAGCCACCGGGGTAGAGAGAGGACAGGTTCGCCGGGGGGGGGAGAGACCCAGTACTTC.

The J gene is TRBJ1-4, the V gene TRBV11-2; perhaps TRBD1 as D (5 bases). The V and J ends lost 5 bases and 6 bases respectively, with 13 bases between them. The CDR3 contains 14 residues. CDR1 SGHAT and CDR2 FQNNGV come from the germline V gene. CDR3: CASSRDRQDEKLFF. CDR3 nucleotide sequence: TGTGCCAGCAGCAGGGACCGGCAGGATGAAAAACTGTTTTTT.

This chain connects TRBV10-3 to TRBJ1-5, with D unclear. Germline V lookup: CDR1 ENHRY, CDR2 SYGVKD. The V end was cut by 2 bases, the J end by 2 bases, with 13 bases between. The CDR3 has 16 amino acids. The CDR3 region has the DNA TGTGCCATCAGTGAGGGGGAGGTTGGGGGCAATCAGCCCCAGCATTTT. This sequence encodes CAISEGEVGGNQPQHF.

The rearrangement joins TRBV28 to TRBJ1-5; 9 positions agree with TRBD1. Germline assignment: CDR1 MDHEN and CDR2 SYDVKM. CDR3 length equals 22 residues. The trim removed 8 bases at V and 0 bases at J, leaving 26 bases unmatched. The CDR3 bases are TGTGCCAGCGGCCAGTGGTTTGACCCCCCGGGACAGGGCGTCTATAGCAATCAGCCCCAGCATTTT. Its protein product is CASGQWFDPPGQGVYSNQPQHF.

This clone was picked up a small number of times. The genes are TRBV21-1 and TRBJ2-7. TRBV21-1 has pseudogene status. This CDR3 is built from 18 residues. The CDR3 sequence is CASRVGNEYRDAANEQYF. CDR3 sequence (DNA): TGTGCCAGCAGGGTAGGGAACGAGTACCGGGACGCAGCCAACGAGCAGTACTTC.